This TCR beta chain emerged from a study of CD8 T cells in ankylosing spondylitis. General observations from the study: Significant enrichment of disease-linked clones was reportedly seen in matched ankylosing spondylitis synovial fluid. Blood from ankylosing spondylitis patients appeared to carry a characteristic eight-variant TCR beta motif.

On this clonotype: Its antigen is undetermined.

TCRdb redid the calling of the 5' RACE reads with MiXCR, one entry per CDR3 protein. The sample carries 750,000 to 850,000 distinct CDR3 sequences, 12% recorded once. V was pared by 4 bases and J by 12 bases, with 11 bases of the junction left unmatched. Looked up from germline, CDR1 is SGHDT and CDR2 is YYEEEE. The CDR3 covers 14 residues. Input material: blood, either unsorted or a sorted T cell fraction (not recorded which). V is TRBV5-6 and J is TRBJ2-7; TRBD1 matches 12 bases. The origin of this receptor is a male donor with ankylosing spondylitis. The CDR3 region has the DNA TGTGCCAGCAGCCTTCAGGGACAGGGGGCTAAAGGGTACTTC. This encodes CASSLQGQGAKGYF.